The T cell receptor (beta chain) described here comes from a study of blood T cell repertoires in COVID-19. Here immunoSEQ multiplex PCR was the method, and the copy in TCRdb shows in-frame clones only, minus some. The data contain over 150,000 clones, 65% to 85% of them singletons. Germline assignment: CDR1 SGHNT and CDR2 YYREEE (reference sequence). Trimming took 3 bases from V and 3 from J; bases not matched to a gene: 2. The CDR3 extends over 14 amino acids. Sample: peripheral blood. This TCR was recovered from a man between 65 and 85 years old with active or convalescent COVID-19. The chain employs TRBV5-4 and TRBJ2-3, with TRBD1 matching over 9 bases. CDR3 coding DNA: TGTGCCAGCAGCTCGGGACAGGGAACAGATACGCAGTATTTT. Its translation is CASSSGQGTDTQYF.